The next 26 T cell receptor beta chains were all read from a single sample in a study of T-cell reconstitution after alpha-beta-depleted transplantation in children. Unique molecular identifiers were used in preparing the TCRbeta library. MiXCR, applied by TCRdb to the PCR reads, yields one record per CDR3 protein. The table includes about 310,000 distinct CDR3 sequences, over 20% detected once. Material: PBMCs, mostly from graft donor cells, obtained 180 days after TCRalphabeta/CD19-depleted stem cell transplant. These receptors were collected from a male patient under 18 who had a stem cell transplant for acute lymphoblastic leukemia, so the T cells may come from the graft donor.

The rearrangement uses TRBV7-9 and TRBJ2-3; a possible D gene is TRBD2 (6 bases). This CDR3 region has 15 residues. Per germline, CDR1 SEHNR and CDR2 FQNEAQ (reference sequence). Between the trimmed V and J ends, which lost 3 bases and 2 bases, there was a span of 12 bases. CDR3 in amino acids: CASSFRGLHTDTQYF. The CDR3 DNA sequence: TGTGCCAGCAGCTTTAGAGGACTACACACAGATACGCAGTATTTT.

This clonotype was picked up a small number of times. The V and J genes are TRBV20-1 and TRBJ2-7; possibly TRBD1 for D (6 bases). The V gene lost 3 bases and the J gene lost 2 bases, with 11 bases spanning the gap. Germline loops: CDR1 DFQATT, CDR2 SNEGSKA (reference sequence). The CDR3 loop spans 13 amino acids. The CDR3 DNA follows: TGCAGTGCTAGTGTAGGGGACACCTACGAGCAGTACTTC. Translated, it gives CSASVGDTYEQYF.

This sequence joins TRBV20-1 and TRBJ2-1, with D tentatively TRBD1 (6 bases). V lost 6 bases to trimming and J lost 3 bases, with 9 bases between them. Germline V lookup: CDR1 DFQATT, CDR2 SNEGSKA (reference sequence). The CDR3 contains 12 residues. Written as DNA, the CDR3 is TGCAGTGCCGTACAGGGCTACAATGAGCAGTTCTTC. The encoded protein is CSAVQGYNEQFF.

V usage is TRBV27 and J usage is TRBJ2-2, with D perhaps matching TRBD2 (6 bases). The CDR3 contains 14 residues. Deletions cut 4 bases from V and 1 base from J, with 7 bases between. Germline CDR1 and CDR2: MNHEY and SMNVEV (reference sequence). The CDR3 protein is CASSWGLNTGELFF. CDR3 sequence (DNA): TGTGCCAGCAGTTGGGGACTGAACACCGGGGAGCTGTTTTTT.

CDR3 sequence reads: CASSYSILGRPLLFF. The CDR3 DNA reads TGTGCCAGCAGTTACTCGATTCTTGGCCGCCCTTTACTGTTCTTC. The chain employs TRBV6-5 and TRBJ2-1; D gene uncertain. From germline, CDR1 is MNHEY and CDR2 SVGAGI. This CDR3 is built from 15 residues. V was clipped by 0 bases and J by 15 bases, with 21 bases between them.

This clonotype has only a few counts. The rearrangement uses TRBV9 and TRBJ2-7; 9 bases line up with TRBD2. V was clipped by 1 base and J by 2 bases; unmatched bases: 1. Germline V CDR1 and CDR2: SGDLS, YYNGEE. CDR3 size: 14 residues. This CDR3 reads CASSVSSGTYEQYF. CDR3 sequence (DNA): TGTGCCAGCAGCGTATCTAGCGGGACCTACGAGCAGTACTTC.

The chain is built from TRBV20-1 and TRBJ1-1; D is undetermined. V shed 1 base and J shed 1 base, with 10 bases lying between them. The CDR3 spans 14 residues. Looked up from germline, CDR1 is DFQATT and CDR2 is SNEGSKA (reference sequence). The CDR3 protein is CSARVARWNTEAFF. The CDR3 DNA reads TGCAGTGCTAGAGTGGCCAGATGGAACACTGAAGCTTTCTTT.

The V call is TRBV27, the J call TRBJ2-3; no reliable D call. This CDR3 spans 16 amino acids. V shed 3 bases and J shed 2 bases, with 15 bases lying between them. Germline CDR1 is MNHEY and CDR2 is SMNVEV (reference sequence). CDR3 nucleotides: TGTGCCAGCAGTTTTCATGGGGTAAGGGCCACAGATACGCAGTATTTT. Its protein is CASSFHGVRATDTQYF.

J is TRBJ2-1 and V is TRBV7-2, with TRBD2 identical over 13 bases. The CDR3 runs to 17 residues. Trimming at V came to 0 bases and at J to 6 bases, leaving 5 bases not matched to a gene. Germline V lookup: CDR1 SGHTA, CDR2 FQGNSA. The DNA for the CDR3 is TGTGCCAGCAGCTTAGCGGTTGGACTAGCGGGAGTCAATGAGCAGTTCTTC. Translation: CASSLAVGLAGVNEQFF.

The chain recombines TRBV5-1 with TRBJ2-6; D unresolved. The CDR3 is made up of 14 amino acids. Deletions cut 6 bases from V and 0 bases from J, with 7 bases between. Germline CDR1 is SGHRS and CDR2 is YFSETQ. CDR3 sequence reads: CASTLYSGANVLTF. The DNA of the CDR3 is TGCGCCAGCACCCTGTACTCTGGGGCCAACGTCCTGACTTTC.

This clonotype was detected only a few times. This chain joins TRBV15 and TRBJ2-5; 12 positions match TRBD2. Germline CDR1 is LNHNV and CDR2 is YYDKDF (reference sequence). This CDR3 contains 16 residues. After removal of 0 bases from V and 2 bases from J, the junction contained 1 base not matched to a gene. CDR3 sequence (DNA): TGTGCCACCAGCAGAGATGGACTAGCGGGGCAAGAGACCCAGTACTTC. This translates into CATSRDGLAGQETQYF. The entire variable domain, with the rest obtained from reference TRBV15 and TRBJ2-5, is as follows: DAMVIQNPRYQVTQFGKPVTLSCSQTLNHNVMYWYQQKSSQAPKLLFHYYDKDFNNEADTPDNFQSRRPNTSFCFLDIRSPGLGDTAMYLCATSRDGLAGQETQYFGPGTRLLVL.

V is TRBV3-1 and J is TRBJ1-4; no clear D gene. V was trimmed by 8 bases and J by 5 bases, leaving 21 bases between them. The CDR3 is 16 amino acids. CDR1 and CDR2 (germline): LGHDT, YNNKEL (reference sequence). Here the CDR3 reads CASSIPRAGSNEKLFF. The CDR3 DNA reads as TGTGCCAGCTCCATCCCTCGAGCAGGATCCAATGAAAAACTGTTTTTT.

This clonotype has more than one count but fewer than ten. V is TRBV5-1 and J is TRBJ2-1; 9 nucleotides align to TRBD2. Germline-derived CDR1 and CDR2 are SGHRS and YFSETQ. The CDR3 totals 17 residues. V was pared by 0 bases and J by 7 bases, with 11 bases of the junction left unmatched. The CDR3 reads CASSLEPSGAPWNEQFF. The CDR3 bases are TGCGCCAGCAGCTTGGAACCTAGCGGGGCCCCCTGGAATGAGCAGTTCTTC.

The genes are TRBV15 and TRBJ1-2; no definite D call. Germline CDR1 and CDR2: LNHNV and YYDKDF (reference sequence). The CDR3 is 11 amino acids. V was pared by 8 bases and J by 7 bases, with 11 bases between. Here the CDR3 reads CATLGTGGYTF. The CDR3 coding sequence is TGTGCCACCCTTGGAACGGGTGGCTACACCTTC.

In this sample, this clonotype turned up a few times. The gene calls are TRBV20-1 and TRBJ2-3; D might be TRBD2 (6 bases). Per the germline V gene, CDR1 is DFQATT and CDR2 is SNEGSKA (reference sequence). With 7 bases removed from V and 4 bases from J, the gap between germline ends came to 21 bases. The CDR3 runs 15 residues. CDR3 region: CSVPGLWIGADTQYF. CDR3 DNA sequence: TGCAGTGTCCCGGGACTTTGGATAGGGGCAGATACGCAGTATTTT.

The CDR3 is CASSRTPMGDTQYF. The CDR3 DNA is TGTGCCAGCAGCCGGACGCCGATGGGTGATACGCAGTATTTT. The J gene is TRBJ2-3, the V gene TRBV11-1; D call uncertain. The CDR3 extends over 14 amino acids. Germline CDR1 and CDR2: SGHAT and FQDESV (reference sequence). V lost 5 bases and J lost 6, with 15 bases in between.

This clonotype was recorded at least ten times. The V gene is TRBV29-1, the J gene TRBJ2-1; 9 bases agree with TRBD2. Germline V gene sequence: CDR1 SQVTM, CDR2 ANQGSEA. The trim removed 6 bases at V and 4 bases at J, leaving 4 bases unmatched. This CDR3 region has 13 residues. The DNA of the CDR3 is TGCAGCGTGCGACTAGCGGTTTACAATGAGCAGTTCTTC. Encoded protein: CSVRLAVYNEQFF.

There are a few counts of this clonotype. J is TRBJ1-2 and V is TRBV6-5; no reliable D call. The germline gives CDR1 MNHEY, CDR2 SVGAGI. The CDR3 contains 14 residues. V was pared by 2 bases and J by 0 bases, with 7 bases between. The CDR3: CASSYQLSNYGYTF. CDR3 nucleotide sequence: TGTGCCAGCAGTTACCAACTATCTAACTATGGCTACACCTTC.

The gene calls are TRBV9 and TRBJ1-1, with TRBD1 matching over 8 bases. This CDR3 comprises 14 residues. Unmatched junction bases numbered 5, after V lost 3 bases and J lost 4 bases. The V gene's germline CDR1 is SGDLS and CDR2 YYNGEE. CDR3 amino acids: CASSAQDRVTEAFF. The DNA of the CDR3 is TGTGCCAGCAGCGCTCAGGACAGGGTCACTGAAGCTTTCTTT. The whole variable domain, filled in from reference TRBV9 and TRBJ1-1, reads DSGVTQTPKHLITATGQRVTLRCSPRSGDLSVYWYQQSLDQGLQFLIQYYNGEERAKGNILERFSAQQFPDLHSELNLSSLELGDSALYFCASSAQDRVTEAFFGQGTRLTVV.

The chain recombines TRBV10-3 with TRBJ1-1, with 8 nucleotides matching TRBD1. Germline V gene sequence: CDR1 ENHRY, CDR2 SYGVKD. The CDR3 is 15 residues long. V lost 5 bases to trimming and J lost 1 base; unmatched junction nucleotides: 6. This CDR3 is CAISSSDRANTEAFF. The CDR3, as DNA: TGTGCCATCAGTTCTTCGGACAGGGCGAACACTGAAGCTTTCTTT.

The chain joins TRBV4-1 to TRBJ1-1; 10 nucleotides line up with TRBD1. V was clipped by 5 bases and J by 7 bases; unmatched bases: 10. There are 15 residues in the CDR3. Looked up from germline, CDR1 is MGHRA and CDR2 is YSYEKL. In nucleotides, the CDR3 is TGCGCCAGCAGCTCCACCGGGACAGGGGTCATTGAAGCTTTCTTT. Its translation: CASSSTGTGVIEAFF.

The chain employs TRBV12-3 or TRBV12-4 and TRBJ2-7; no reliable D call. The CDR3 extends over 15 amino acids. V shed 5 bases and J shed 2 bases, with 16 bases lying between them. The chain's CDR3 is CASSRGLILAYEQYF. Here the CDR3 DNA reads TGTGCCAGCAGTCGTGGGTTAATTTTAGCCTACGAGCAGTACTTC.

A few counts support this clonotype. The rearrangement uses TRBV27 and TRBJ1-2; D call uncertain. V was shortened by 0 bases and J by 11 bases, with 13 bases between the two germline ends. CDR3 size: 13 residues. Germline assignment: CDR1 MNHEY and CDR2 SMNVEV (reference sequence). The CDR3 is CASSLSRADPYTF. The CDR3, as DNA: TGTGCCAGCAGTTTATCGAGGGCAGACCCATACACCTTC.

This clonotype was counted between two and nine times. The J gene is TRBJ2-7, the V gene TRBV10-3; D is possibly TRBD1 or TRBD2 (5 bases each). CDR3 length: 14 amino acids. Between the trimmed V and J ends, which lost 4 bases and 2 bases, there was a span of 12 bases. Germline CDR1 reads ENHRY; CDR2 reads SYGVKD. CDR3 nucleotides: TGTGCCATCAGTGGCCCCGGGACCCCCTACGAGCAGTACTTC. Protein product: CAISGPGTPYEQYF.

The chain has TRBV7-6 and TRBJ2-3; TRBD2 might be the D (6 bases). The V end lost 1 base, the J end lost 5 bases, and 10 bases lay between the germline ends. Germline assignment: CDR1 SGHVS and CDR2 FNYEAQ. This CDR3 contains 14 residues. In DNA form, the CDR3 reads TGTGCCAGCAGCTTAGGTGGAGGGCGAGATACGCAGTATTTT. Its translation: CASSLGGGRDTQYF. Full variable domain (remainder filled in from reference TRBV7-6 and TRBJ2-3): GAGVSQSPRYKVTKRGQDVALRCDPISGHVSLYWYRQALGQGPEFLTYFNYEAQQDKSGLPNDRFSAERPEGSISTLTIQRTEQRDSAMYRCASSLGGGRDTQYFGPGTRLTVL.

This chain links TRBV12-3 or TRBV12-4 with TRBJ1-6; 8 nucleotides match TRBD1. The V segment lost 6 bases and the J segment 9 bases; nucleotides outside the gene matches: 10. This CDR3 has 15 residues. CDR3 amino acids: CASSSSGQGVSPLHF. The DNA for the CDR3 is TGTGCCAGCAGCAGCTCTGGACAGGGCGTTTCACCCCTCCACTTT.